This TCR beta chain appears in the sequencing data of a study of vaccination effects on CD4 cells after COVID-19. Sequencing in the ViraFEST assay came after antigen-specific CD4+ T cells had been expanded with viral peptide pools, which were used to stimulate PBMC. At the end of 9 to 11 days of culture, CD4+ T cells were isolated. In the vaccine recipients, nucleocapsid antibodies were negative and there was no prior SARS-CoV-2 infection. V shed 11 bases, J shed 3 bases, and the junction held 12 bases outside the gene matches. Germline V CDR1 and CDR2: ENHRY, SYGVKD. The CDR3 length is 16 residues. This clone occurred once. Its specificity is unknown. Only in-frame clones appear in the TCRdb table, and some are missing; sequencing was by immunoSEQ multiplex PCR. The sample contains 27,000 or so clones, around 70% of which appear only once.

This TCR was sampled from a human donor who received a COVID-19 vaccine. This chain joins TRBV10-3 and TRBJ2-6, with 8 nucleotides matching TRBD2. Sequences were derived from CD4+ T cells from PBMCs cultured with SARS-CoV-2 spike peptides, sampled before COVID-19 vaccination. The CDR3 DNA sequence: TGTGCCCATGGGTCCGGGGGGGCCTATGGGGCCAACGTCCTGACTTTC. Translating it yields CAHGSGGAYGANVLTF.